The T cell receptor (beta chain) under discussion was sequenced for a study of spatial heterogeneity in lung cancer. Study at large: For tumor regions, TCR transcript counts showed a strong correlation with a T cell module score derived from matched bulk RNA-seq.

As to time point: sample taken at primary tumor resection. The donors comprised some 70 untreated early-stage non-small cell lung cancer patients. Whole RNA, which was extracted from tumor, nontumor lung tissue or frozen PBMC, was sequenced without any cell sorting. Many counts were recorded for this clonotype. What it binds is not known. Via MiXCR, TCRdb re-called the 5' RACE reads, giving one row per CDR3 protein. This table has about 13,000 distinct CDR3 sequences, around 3.1% appearing once. General observations from the study: Expanded TCRs that were ubiquitous or regional had counts tracking ubiquitous and regional nonsynonymous mutations, respectively. Mutation counts in tumors were tracked by counts of expanded intratumoral alpha and beta TCRs.

The material sequenced was lung tumor tissue, taken at surgery. The TCR comes from a male donor with early-stage non-small cell lung cancer.

The CDR3 region has the DNA TGTGCCAGCAGCGTAGGGTCCGGAAACACCATATATTTT. It specifies CASSVGSGNTIYF. The chain combines TRBV9 with TRBJ1-3; D remains unclear. CDR1 and CDR2 (germline): SGDLS, YYNGEE. The CDR3 is 13 residues long. V was pared by 0 bases and J by 4 bases, with 5 bases between.